A selection of T cell receptor beta chains follows, all from one sample in a study of radiotherapy plus CTLA-4 blockade in lung cancer. Repertoires were generated with immunoSEQ multiplex PCR, while TCRdb's copy carries only in-frame clones and drops some. In the table there are 75,000 to 95,000 clones, more than 70% of which are singletons. The source was peripheral blood, collected from a patient treated with radiotherapy plus ipilimumab. The receptors were gathered from a human donor with non-small cell lung cancer that progressed on radiotherapy plus ipilimumab. Both conserved end residues are part of each CDR3. A D gene is named only where the DNA matches it firmly.

V: TRBV19; D: NA; J: TRBJ2-1; length: 14; DNA: TGTGCCAGTAGTATAGAGACCCGCTACAATGAGCAGTTCTTC; CDR3: CASSIETRYNEQFF
V: TRBV21-1; D: NA; J: TRBJ2-7; length: 16; DNA: TGTGCCAGCAGCTCAGGAGTCGACAGGGTCATCTACGAGCAGTACTTC; CDR3: CASSSGVDRVIYEQYF
V: TRBV28; D: NA; J: TRBJ1-5; length: 13; DNA: TGTGCCAGCATGTCGGGGGCCAATCAGCCCCAGCATTTT; CDR3: CASMSGANQPQHF
V: TRBV4-1; D: NA; J: TRBJ1-4; length: 15; DNA: TGCGCCAGCAGCCAAGACGGGGGCGCGGGCGAAAAACTGTTTTTT; CDR3: CASSQDGGAGEKLFF
V: TRBV5-5; D: NA; J: TRBJ1-1; length: 11; DNA: TGTGCCAGCAGCCACGGGGGTGAAGCTTTCTTT; CDR3: CASSHGGEAFF
V: TRBV5-4; D: NA; J: TRBJ1-1; length: 12; DNA: TGTGCCAGCAGCCACGGGAACACTGAAGCTTTCTTT; CDR3: CASSHGNTEAFF
V: TRBV5-8; D: NA; J: TRBJ2-2; length: 13; DNA: TGTGCCAGCAGCCCCCTTCGTCCCGGGGAGCTGTTTTTT; CDR3: CASSPLRPGELFF
V: TRBV5-1; D: NA; J: TRBJ1-1; length: 13; DNA: TGCGCCAGCAGCTCACAGGGAGACACTGAAGCTTTCTTT; CDR3: CASSSQGDTEAFF
V: TRBV28; D: TRBD2; J: TRBJ2-3; length: 16; DNA: TGTGCCAGCAGTGGGACTAGCGGGAGGGCCCCAGATACGCAGTATTTT; CDR3: CASSGTSGRAPDTQYF
V: TRBV7-3; D: NA; J: TRBJ1-1; length: 14; DNA: TGTGCCAGCAGCTTAGGGCCCGGGGGGACTGAAGCTTTCTTT; CDR3: CASSLGPGGTEAFF
V: TRBV5-1; D: NA; J: TRBJ2-7; length: 16; DNA: TGCGCCAGCAGCTTGGGAGTAGGTCAGGAGGGATACGAGCAGTACTTC; CDR3: CASSLGVGQEGYEQYF
V: TRBV5-5; D: TRBD1; J: TRBJ1-4; length: 17; DNA: TGTGCCAGCAGCCCTCAGCGACAGGGCAGGGGGAATGAAAAACTGTTTTTT; CDR3: CASSPQRQGRGNEKLFF
V: TRBV6-5; D: NA; J: TRBJ2-2; length: 12; DNA: TGTGCCAGCAGTTACTCAGACGGGGAGCTGTTTTTT; CDR3: CASSYSDGELFF
V: TRBV18; D: TRBD2; J: TRBJ2-1; length: 15; DNA: TGTGCCAGCTCACCACCGATCGGGAGGGATGGTGAGCAGTTCTTC; CDR3: CASSPPIGRDGEQFF
V: TRBV2; D: NA; J: TRBJ2-7; length: 15; DNA: TGTGCCAGCAGTGAGTGGCAGGGTCAACGCTACGAGCAGTACTTC; CDR3: CASSEWQGQRYEQYF
V: TRBV5-1; D: NA; J: TRBJ1-5; length: 15; DNA: TGCGCCAGCAGCTTGGCAGGGGATTCTGGTCAGCCCCAGCATTTT; CDR3: CASSLAGDSGQPQHF
V: TRBV10-2; D: TRBD1; J: TRBJ2-1; length: 11; DNA: TGCGCCAGCAGACAGGGGGGAGAGCAGTTCTTC; CDR3: CASRQGGEQFF
V: TRBV6-1; D: NA; J: TRBJ2-5; length: 14; DNA: TGTGCCAGCAGTGGAACATCGACACAAGAGACCCAGTACTTC; CDR3: CASSGTSTQETQYF
V: TRBV12-2; D: NA; J: TRBJ2-3; length: 15; DNA: TGTGCAAGTCGTCCCGGGCCCGGGAGCACAGATACGCAGTATTTT; CDR3: CASRPGPGSTDTQYF